One sample yielded the 18 T cell receptor beta chains listed below, sequenced in a study of blood T cell repertoires in COVID-19. TCRdb's copy holds only in-frame clones and misses some; the assay was immunoSEQ multiplex PCR. This table has some 150,000 clones, about 88% appearing once. The sequenced material came from peripheral blood. The receptor set was obtained from a man between 35 and 55 years old with acute or convalescent COVID-19.

This chain links TRBV5-8 with TRBJ2-3; 8 bases are a match to TRBD2. With 1 base clipped from V and 10 bases from J, the junction kept 5 bases outside the gene matches. From germline, CDR1 is SGHTS and CDR2 YDEGEE. The CDR3 has 13 residues. The CDR3 loop reads CASSLTGTRAQYF. The CDR3 DNA is TGTGCCAGCAGCTTGACCGGGACTAGGGCGCAGTATTTT.

The CDR3 DNA reads TGTGCCAGCAGTTTAGAAGGGACAGGGTCCCACGAGCAGTACTTC. This sequence encodes CASSLEGTGSHEQYF. V usage is TRBV27 and J usage is TRBJ2-7; 9 nucleotides match TRBD1. The CDR3 totals 15 residues. Trimming cost V 2 bases and J 5 bases; bases outside gene matches: 7. From germline, CDR1 is MNHEY and CDR2 SMNVEV (reference sequence).

V usage is TRBV10-1 and J usage is TRBJ1-5; 8 nucleotides match TRBD1. CDR3 length: 17 residues. The germline V gene has CDR1 WNHNN and CDR2 SYGVQD (reference sequence). The V gene end was trimmed by 3 bases and the J gene end by 1 base; junction bases not matched to a gene: 8. CDR3 DNA: TGCGCCAGCAGTGATAAGGGACAGGAACGGAGCAATCAGCCCCAGCATTTT. It translates to CASSDKGQERSNQPQHF.

This chain links TRBV6-1 with TRBJ1-6; D is unresolved. The germline V gene encodes CDR1 MNHNS and CDR2 SASEGT. CDR3 length: 15 residues. Trimming took 1 base from V and 2 from J, leaving 6 bases between them. CDR3 DNA sequence: TGTGCCAGCAGTGAAGGTCAGGCCTATAATTCACCCCTCCACTTT. It codes for CASSEGQAYNSPLHF.

This rearrangement joins TRBV18 to TRBJ2-7; TRBD1 matches 9 bases. CDR3 length: 14 residues. The V gene's germline CDR1 is KGHSH and CDR2 LQKENI. V gave up 3 bases and J gave up 1 base; unmatched junction bases: 1. The CDR3: CASSPGTGSYEQYF. The CDR3 region has the DNA TGTGCCAGCTCACCCGGGACAGGGTCCTACGAGCAGTACTTC.

The chain employs TRBV18 and TRBJ1-2, with 7 bases matching TRBD1. CDR3 length: 17 residues. Trimming removed 6 bases from V and 6 bases from J; junction bases left unmatched: 19. Germline CDR1 KGHSH, CDR2 LQKENI. The CDR3 sequence is CASSQGKGGKEEDGYTF. For the CDR3, the DNA is TGTGCCAGCTCCCAGGGTAAAGGGGGCAAAGAGGAGGATGGCTACACCTTC.

The gene calls are TRBV5-4 and TRBJ2-7, with TRBD1 as a possible D gene (5 bases). Trimming stripped 5 bases from V and 7 bases from J, with 16 bases between. Germline V gives CDR1 SGHNT, CDR2 YYREEE (reference sequence). The CDR3 contains 13 residues. In DNA form, the CDR3 reads TGTGCCAGCAGGGCCCAGGGATCTCAAGAGCAGTACTTC. Its translation: CASRAQGSQEQYF.

This clone was seen just once. J is TRBJ2-1 and V is TRBV5-5, with 7 bases that match TRBD2. The germline V gene encodes CDR1 SGHKS and CDR2 YYEKEE (reference sequence). Germline trimming cut 2 bases from V and 7 bases from J; bases unmatched to any gene: 9. CDR3 length: 15 residues. This CDR3 is CASSFGGGVLNEQFF. In nucleotides, the CDR3 is TGTGCCAGCAGCTTTGGCGGGGGTGTTCTTAATGAGCAGTTCTTC.

This clone has ten or more counts. The junction and the germline gene differ at one end; a read error may be behind it. The V call is TRBV7-7, the J call TRBJ2-3; TRBD2 matches 9 bases. CDR1 and CDR2 (germline): SSHAT, FNYEAQ (reference sequence). The CDR3 is 16 residues long. Written as DNA, the CDR3 is TGTGCTAGCAGCTTAGGGGCGGGGGGGCTAGCAGATACGCAGTATTTT. It specifies CASSLGAGGLADTQYF.

Worth noting for this clone: The sample holds other DNA sequences that translate to the same CDR3. This chain links TRBV11-2 with TRBJ1-6; D perhaps matches TRBD1 (6 bases). The CDR3 is 14 residues long. The V gene lost 1 base and the J gene lost 8 bases, with 9 bases spanning the gap. Germline lookup yields CDR1 SGHAT and CDR2 FQNNGV. The CDR3 DNA is TGTGCCAGCAGCTTAGGCAGGGGCGATTCACCCCTCCACTTT. It is translated as CASSLGRGDSPLHF.

The V gene is TRBV6-5, the J gene TRBJ1-1, with 9 nucleotides matching TRBD1. CDR3 size: 16 residues. Germline values: CDR1 MNHEY, CDR2 SVGAGI. Trimming cost V 2 bases and J 4 bases; bases outside gene matches: 8. CDR3 sequence reads: CASSYRTGVGGTEAFF. The CDR3 bases are TGTGCCAGCAGTTACAGGACAGGGGTCGGTGGCACTGAAGCTTTCTTT.

The chain couples TRBV29-1 to TRBJ1-1; 7 bases are shared with TRBD1. Per the germline V gene, CDR1 is SQVTM and CDR2 is ANQGSEA. The CDR3 has 18 amino acids. Losses at the gene ends were 7 bases for V and 1 base for J; bases not matched to a gene: 21. The DNA for the CDR3 is TGCAGCGCTGCATATGCCGCGGACAGGCCCACGTCGAACACTGAAGCTTTCTTT. This codes for CSAAYAADRPTSNTEAFF.

Comments on this clone: Other DNA variants within this sample encode the same CDR3. The chain carries TRBV2 and TRBJ1-1; D is ambiguous. Trimming shortened V by 4 bases and J by 4 bases, and 10 bases separated the two germline ends. There are 13 residues in the CDR3. In germline, CDR1 is SNHLY, CDR2 FYNNEI. In DNA, the CDR3 is TGTGCCAGCAGTGGGTATACGGGCACTGAAGCTTTCTTT. Protein sequence: CASSGYTGTEAFF.

The chain recombines TRBV9 with TRBJ1-4, with a possible D match to TRBD1 (5 bases). Trimming stripped 3 bases from V and 10 bases from J, with 19 bases between. Germline CDR1 SGDLS, CDR2 YYNGEE. The length of the CDR3 is 15 residues. CDR3 nucleotides: TGTGCCAGCAGCGCCGGAGGGACCGGGTTCGTAAAACTGTTTTTT. This gives the protein CASSAGGTGFVKLFF.

The chain couples TRBV5-4 to TRBJ2-1, with 12 bases matching TRBD1. Germline V gene lookup returns CDR1 SGHNT and CDR2 YYREEE (reference sequence). V was pared by 3 bases and J by 9 bases, with 7 bases of the junction left unmatched. The CDR3 is 15 residues long. CDR3: CASSSGTGGGSEQFF. In nucleotides, the CDR3 is TGTGCCAGCAGCTCCGGGACAGGGGGCGGATCTGAGCAGTTCTTC.

DNA for the CDR3: TGCGCCAGCAGCTTCACCCAGGAGGGTGAGCAGTTCTTC. Translating it yields CASSFTQEGEQFF. This rearrangement joins TRBV5-1 to TRBJ2-1, with a possible D match to TRBD2 (6 bases). Germline CDR1 SGHRS, CDR2 YFSETQ. This CDR3 has 13 amino acids. Trimming left V 2 bases short and J 9 bases short, with 12 bases between.

The rearrangement joins TRBV3-1 (or the pseudogene TRBV3-2) to TRBJ2-1; 9 bases map to TRBD2. The CDR3 length is 15 residues. The V and J ends lost 1 base and 8 bases, in that order; junction bases with no gene match: 6. The germline gives CDR1 LGHDT, CDR2 YNNKEL (reference sequence). CDR3 DNA sequence: TGTGCCAGCAGCCAAGTTGGCGGGGGGGCCGATGAGCAGTTCTTC. Amino acid sequence: CASSQVGGGADEQFF.

In its sample, this clone was seen once. The V call is TRBV28, the J call TRBJ1-1, with no clear D. The germline V gene has CDR1 MDHEN and CDR2 SYDVKM. V lost 9 bases and J lost 0, with 5 bases in between. This CDR3 has 11 amino acids. CDR3 coding DNA: TGTGCCAGTCACATGAACACTGAAGCTTTCTTT. Encoded protein: CASHMNTEAFF.